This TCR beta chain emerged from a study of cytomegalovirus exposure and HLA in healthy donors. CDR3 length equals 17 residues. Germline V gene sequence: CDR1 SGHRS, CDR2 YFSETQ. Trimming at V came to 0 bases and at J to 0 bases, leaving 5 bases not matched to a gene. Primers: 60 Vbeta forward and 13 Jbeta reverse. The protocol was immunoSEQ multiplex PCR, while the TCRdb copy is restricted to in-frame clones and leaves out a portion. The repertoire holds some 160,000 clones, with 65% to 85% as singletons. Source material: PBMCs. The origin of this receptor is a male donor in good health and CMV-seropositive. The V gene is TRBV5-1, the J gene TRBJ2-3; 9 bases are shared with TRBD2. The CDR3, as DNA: TGCGCCAGCAGCTTGGTAAGCGGGAGGCCTAGCACAGATACGCAGTATTTT. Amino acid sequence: CASSLVSGRPSTDTQYF. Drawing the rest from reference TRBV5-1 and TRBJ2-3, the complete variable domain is KAGVTQTPRYLIKTRGQQVTLSCSPISGHRSVSWYQQTPGQGLQFLFEYFSETQRNKGNFPGRFSGRQFSNSRSEMNVSTLELGDSALYLCASSLVSGRPSTDTQYFGPGTRLTVL.